Sequencing of this T cell receptor (beta chain) was carried out in a study of identical twins. Addition of a universal primer site occurred through template switching, and cDNA carried unique molecular identifiers. TCRdb reprocessed the 5' RACE reads via MiXCR and lists one record per CDR3 protein. The top ten hold roughly 3% of the sample, which has some 560,000 distinct CDR3 sequences, 9.5% to 10% seen once. General study points: Models underestimated out-of-frame TCR alpha sharing in monozygotic twins. Fewer insertions marked abundant cord blood beta clonotypes; young adult naive trended weakly, memory not at all.

This clonotype was picked up a small number of times. What it binds is not known. V lost 0 bases to trimming and J lost 7 bases, with 9 bases between them. Per the germline V gene, CDR1 is SGHTA and CDR2 is FQGNSA. CDR3 length equals 13 residues. This sample was also put to use in a study of yellow fever vaccine responses in identical twins.

The source is a woman between 18 and 29 years old in good health. The V gene is TRBV7-2, the J gene TRBJ2-5; D not resolved. What was sequenced was PBMCs. The CDR3 reads CASSLALSGTQYF. The CDR3, as DNA: TGTGCCAGCAGCTTAGCGCTGAGTGGGACCCAGTACTTC.